This T cell receptor (beta chain) was recovered during a study of CD8+CD57+ T cells in acquired aplastic anemia (dated by TCRdb to 2017 to 2018). Background for the entire study: Extracted DNA from sorted CD4+ and CD8+ cells averaged approximately 3 ug, ranging from roughly 0.17 to 30 ug. CD8+CD57+ expansion was defined as a frequency above the mean frequency observed in healthy subjects.

The patients picked for sequencing were ones in whom flow cytometry had shown an expansion of CD8+CD57+ cells. Every patient had a diagnosis of severe acquired aplastic anemia based on International Study of Aplastic Anemia and Agranulocytosis and Camitta criteria. At the time blood was sampled, none of the patients had received any therapy. TCR repertoires of sorted CD4+ and CD8+ blood T cells from severe aplastic anemia patients and healthy subjects were deep-sequenced in the study. Patients were enrolled in the USA under clinicaltrials.gov protocols 00001620, 01623167, 00001397, 00071045, 00081523 and 00961064. Ficoll-Paque density gradient centrifugation was used to isolate peripheral blood mononuclear cells. Before DNA was extracted, CD4+ and CD8+ T cells were sorted using either FACS or magnetic beads. Worth noting for this clonotype: Its binding antigen is unknown. No base quality values were provided; no much bigger clone lies one nucleotide off.

On the study overall, not on this receptor specifically: CD8+ Simpson's diversity did not differ significantly between patients and healthy controls (P=0.060). Although some 28 CD8+ CDR3 sequences were shared by patients and controls, these sequences appeared highly expressed in patients and within the immunodominant clones of patients.

Genomic DNA was used as template for profiling of TCR beta VDJ combinations and CDR3 sequences. An Illumina HiSeq 2000 was the platform used for TCR repertoire sequencing. Processing in the source paper ran as follows. Repertoires were assessed using TRBV/TRBJ rearrangement plots, CDR3 size and DJ length profiles, and Simpson's diversity index. Whichever DNA sequence was most abundant in the deep sequencing data was defined as the immunodominant clone. CDR3 amino acid sequences were screened for sharing across subjects and compared with published repertoires and the VDJdb database. TCRdb ran its own pipeline on the public reads, namely fastp trimming at Q25 and MiXCR clone calling, and kept in-frame beta chains. Every entry covers one CDR3 protein and lists the most common genes and DNA from its rows. Clone size and V and J calls follow TCRdb, not the original study. In all, the sample holds roughly 250,000 distinct CDR3 sequences, and 70% to 85% of those were seen once. Less than 50% of the sample rests with the top ten.

The germline V gene provides CDR1 SGHTA and CDR2 FQGTGA. V loses 1 base of germline sequence and J loses 3 bases, and the interval between the two ends is 11 bases. Taken from cysteine to phenylalanine, the CDR3 has 15 residues. Only CDR3 DNA remains: 45 bases, in frame from the first base. The rearranged chain carries TRBV7-3 and TRBJ2-3; the D segment could be TRBD1, given 5 matching bases. Sample: sorted CD4+, CD8+, or CD8+CD57+ T cells (not recorded which) from PBMCs. This clonotype was obtained from a human donor with aplastic anemia. The sequence in DNA is TGTGCCAGCAGCTTAATAGGGGCAGGGACAGATACGCAGTATTTT. Its amino acids are CASSLIGAGTDTQYF. The full variable domain, with segments outside the CDR3 supplied by the reference TRBV7-3 and TRBJ2-3 proteins, appears as GAGVSQTPSNKVTEKGKYVELRCDPISGHTALYWYRQSLGQGPEFLIYFQGTGAADDSGLPNDRFFAVRPEGSVSTLKIQRTERGDSAVYLCASSLIGAGTDTQYFGPGTRLTVL.